What follows are 25 T cell receptor beta chains derived from one specimen sequenced in a study of radiation and T cells in renal cell carcinoma. Specified time point: blood 4 weeks post-SBRT, at nephrectomy. Treatment noted: 15 Gy SBRT to primary tumor, nephrectomy 4 weeks later. Repertoires were generated with immunoSEQ multiplex PCR, while TCRdb's copy carries only in-frame clones and drops some. The sample includes 60,000 or so clones, around 80% of them seen just once. The starting material was blood, obtained from a patient whose treatment included radiotherapy and nephrectomy. The receptor source for this set is a man aged 60 to 75 with renal cell carcinoma.

The chain uses TRBV7-5 and TRBJ2-3; no check of the table's D call, TRBD2, against the DNA was made. TRBV7-5 is termed a pseudogene. The CDR3 length is 15 residues. The CDR3 DNA is TGTGTCAGAAGCTTAAAGCGGGAGGCGACAGATACGCAGTATTTT. It specifies CVRSLKREATDTQYF.

The rearrangement links TRBV6-6 to TRBJ2-7; D not resolved. The ends were cut back, 5 bases at V and 6 bases at J, with 17 bases in the middle. CDR3 length: 14 residues. Germline assignment: CDR1 MNHNY and CDR2 SVGAGI (reference sequence). The DNA for the CDR3 is TGTGCCAGCAGTCAGTCCAGGCTGGCTGGCGAGCAGTACTTC. It codes for CASSQSRLAGEQYF.

V is TRBV6-1 and J is TRBJ2-1; 12 nucleotides match TRBD2. CDR1 and CDR2 (germline): MNHNS, SASEGT. J lost 5 bases, V lost 5 bases, and 4 bases had no gene match. The CDR3 length is 15 residues. This chain's CDR3 is CASSPWTSGNNEQFF. In nucleotides, the CDR3 is TGTGCCAGCAGTCCATGGACTAGCGGGAACAATGAGCAGTTCTTC.

CDR3 sequence (DNA): TGCAGCGTAGGCTCACGGGGCGACACTGAAGCTTTCTTT. Translated, it gives CSVGSRGDTEAFF. The genes are TRBV29-1 and TRBJ1-1; D perhaps matches TRBD1 (5 bases). Trimming removed 6 bases from V and 3 bases from J, with 14 bases in between. Germline V CDR1 and CDR2: SQVTM, ANQGSEA. The CDR3 consists of 13 residues.

The rearrangement joins TRBV19 to TRBJ1-4; D call uncertain. Germline CDR1 and CDR2: LNHDA and SQIVND (reference sequence). V was cut by 7 bases and J by 3 bases, with 24 bases left in between. The CDR3 is made up of 18 amino acids. CDR3 in amino acids: CASTSPPSFSAANEKLFF. CDR3 coding DNA: TGTGCCAGTACTTCCCCTCCCTCTTTTTCTGCAGCTAATGAAAAACTGTTTTTT.

The V and J genes are TRBV5-1 and TRBJ2-1; D is possibly TRBD2 (6 bases). The CDR3 consists of 15 residues. Between the trimmed V and J ends, which lost 0 bases and 5 bases, there was a span of 12 bases. The germline V gene encodes CDR1 SGHRS and CDR2 YFSETQ. The CDR3 DNA follows: TGCGCCAGCAGCTTGGACGGGAGTGGGCACAATGAGCAGTTCTTC. This translates into CASSLDGSGHNEQFF.

The rearrangement joins TRBV9 to TRBJ2-3, with D possibly matching TRBD1 (5 bases). The ends were cut back, 4 bases at V and 2 bases at J, with 20 bases in the middle. The CDR3 has 17 residues. CDR1 and CDR2 from the germline V gene are SGDLS and YYNGEE. CDR3 sequence (DNA): TGTGCCAGCAGCCCCCAGGGTCCCCCGCTGTACACAGATACGCAGTATTTT. Protein product: CASSPQGPPLYTDTQYF.

This chain joins TRBV10-1 and TRBJ1-5; D gene uncertain. The CDR3 covers 13 residues. The V end lost 8 bases, the J end lost 1 base, and 9 bases lay between the germline ends. In germline, CDR1 is WNHNN, CDR2 SYGVQD (reference sequence). CDR3 region: CASRRPSNQPQHF. CDR3 coding DNA: TGCGCCAGCCGCCGACCGAGCAATCAGCCCCAGCATTTT.

The V call is TRBV6-4, the J call TRBJ1-2; tentatively, D is TRBD1 (5 bases). The CDR3 is 15 residues long. Trimming stripped 3 bases from V and 0 bases from J, with 11 bases between. CDR1 and CDR2 from the germline V gene are MRHNA and SNTAGT. CDR3 DNA: TGTGCCAGCAGTGAGAAGGCAGGGCCTAACTATGGCTACACCTTC. Its translation is CASSEKAGPNYGYTF.

The rearrangement joins TRBV4-1 to TRBJ2-5; a possible D gene is TRBD2 (6 bases). The germline V and J ends were trimmed by 0 bases and 7 bases, with 24 bases remaining between them. Germline values: CDR1 MGHRA, CDR2 YSYEKL. The CDR3 extends over 18 amino acids. The CDR3 DNA reads as TGCGCCAGCAGCCAAGATTCCGGCGGGATCGTAAGTTCGGCGACCCAGTACTTC. This codes for CASSQDSGGIVSSATQYF.

This rearrangement joins TRBV2 to TRBJ2-5; 7 bases line up with TRBD2. The CDR3 loop spans 13 amino acids. Germline-derived CDR1 and CDR2 are SNHLY and FYNNEI. Unmatched junction bases numbered 5, after V lost 6 bases and J lost 4 bases. CDR3 region: CASSQWGGETQYF. In nucleotides, the CDR3 is TGTGCCAGCAGCCAATGGGGGGGAGAGACCCAGTACTTC.

The rearrangement uses TRBV7-8 and TRBJ2-7, with a weak D call TRBD1 (6 bases). Trimming left V 6 bases short and J 2 bases short, with 14 bases between. CDR1 is SGHVS, CDR2 FQNEAQ, per germline. The CDR3 is 14 amino acids. Written as DNA, the CDR3 is TGTGCCAGCAGACGGGTGGGGGCGGCCTACGAGCAGTACTTC. It translates to CASRRVGAAYEQYF.

This chain connects TRBV5-1 to TRBJ2-1; 10 bases align to TRBD2. The length of the CDR3 is 16 residues. Germline CDR1 reads SGHRS; CDR2 reads YFSETQ. Losses at the gene ends were 0 bases for V and 3 bases for J; bases not matched to a gene: 3. The CDR3 loop reads CASSLVAGGIYNEQFF. Written as DNA, the CDR3 is TGCGCCAGCAGCTTGGTAGCGGGAGGAATCTACAATGAGCAGTTCTTC. The full variable domain, completed using reference TRBV5-1 and TRBJ2-1, is KAGVTQTPRYLIKTRGQQVTLSCSPISGHRSVSWYQQTPGQGLQFLFEYFSETQRNKGNFPGRFSGRQFSNSRSEMNVSTLELGDSALYLCASSLVAGGIYNEQFFGPGTRLTVL.

This clone has only one observation. V is TRBV13 and J is TRBJ2-3; TRBD2 aligns across 7 bases. The CDR3 has 15 amino acids. Trimming took 5 bases from V and 1 from J; bases not matched to a gene: 6. Looked up from germline, CDR1 is PRHDT and CDR2 is FYEKMQ (reference sequence). CDR3 in amino acids: CASSLLADRTDTQYF. CDR3 nucleotides: TGTGCCAGCAGCCTCCTAGCGGATCGCACAGATACGCAGTATTTT.

This sequence joins TRBV15 and TRBJ2-1; the D gene is possibly TRBD1 (6 bases). V shed 0 bases and J shed 7 bases, with 16 bases lying between them. In germline, CDR1 is LNHNV, CDR2 YYDKDF (reference sequence). CDR3 length: 16 residues. CDR3 nucleotides: TGTGCCACCAGCAGAGATAACTTAAACAGGGTGAATGAGCAGTTCTTC. This encodes CATSRDNLNRVNEQFF.

The chain employs TRBV5-5 and TRBJ2-5, with 10 bases fitting TRBD1. The J segment lost 0 bases and the V segment lost 2 bases, leaving 1 base of the junction unmatched. Germline CDR1 SGHKS, CDR2 YYEKEE (reference sequence). The CDR3 extends over 15 amino acids. Here the CDR3 reads CASSLGTGDQETQYF. The CDR3 DNA sequence: TGTGCCAGCAGCTTAGGGACAGGGGACCAAGAGACCCAGTACTTC.

The chain uses TRBV9 and TRBJ1-2, with D possibly TRBD1 on 6 matching bases. The CDR3 runs 14 residues. V was cut by 4 bases and J by 4 bases, with 14 bases left in between. The V gene's germline CDR1 is SGDLS and CDR2 YYNGEE. The CDR3 reads CASSIGPGVYGYTF. Written as DNA, the CDR3 is TGTGCCAGCAGCATAGGGCCAGGGGTCTATGGCTACACCTTC.

The chain recombines TRBV7-9 with TRBJ2-7; TRBD1 agrees at 7 bases. The CDR3 is 11 amino acids. Germline values: CDR1 SEHNR, CDR2 FQNEAQ (reference sequence). The trim removed 4 bases at V and 9 bases at J, leaving 3 bases unmatched. The CDR3 DNA sequence: TGTGCCAGCAGCTCGGGACAGAGGCAGTACGTC. This gives the protein CASSSGQRQYV.

J is TRBJ1-5 and V is TRBV18; D is possibly TRBD1 (6 bases). Trimming removed 2 bases at V and 4 bases at J, with 12 bases between. Germline V CDR1 and CDR2: KGHSH, LQKENI. The CDR3 has 15 amino acids. CDR3 amino acids: CASSPNGQSNQPQHF. Here the CDR3 DNA reads TGTGCCAGCTCACCAAATGGACAGTCTAATCAGCCCCAGCATTTT.

This chain links TRBV29-1 with TRBJ1-1, with 7 bases aligning to TRBD1. The CDR3 has 14 amino acids. Unmatched junction bases numbered 11, after V lost 7 bases and J lost 3 bases. CDR1 is SQVTM and CDR2 is ANQGSEA in the germline V gene. The CDR3 region has the DNA TGCAGCGCGACCAGGGGGTTCTTTGACACTGAAGCTTTCTTT. It is translated as CSATRGFFDTEAFF.

This clone came up a few times. This chain uses TRBV14 with TRBJ2-5; no clear D. Per germline, CDR1 SGHDN and CDR2 FVKESK. V was cut by 2 bases and J by 5 bases, with 9 bases left in between. This CDR3 region has 13 residues. CDR3 loop: CASSQHVLETQYF. As DNA, the CDR3 is TGTGCCAGCAGCCAACACGTACTGGAGACCCAGTACTTC.

The V and J genes are TRBV12-5 and TRBJ1-5; no definite D call. The CDR3 totals 12 residues. The V and J ends lost 1 base and 7 bases respectively, with 5 bases between them. In germline, CDR1 is LGHNT, CDR2 FRNRAP. CDR3 residues: CASGLDTQPQHF. CDR3 nucleotide sequence: TGTGCTAGTGGTTTGGACACCCAGCCCCAGCATTTT.

This chain links TRBV29-1 with TRBJ2-1; no clear D gene. Germline-derived CDR1 and CDR2 are SQVTM and ANQGSEA. This CDR3 has 11 amino acids. V lost 4 bases and J lost 10, with 11 bases in between. In DNA form, the CDR3 reads TGCAGCGTTGTCCTGGTAGAAGAGCAGTTCTTC. It is translated as CSVVLVEEQFF.

The CDR3 region has the DNA TGTGCCAGCAGCCCCTCGCTAGCGGGGGCAGATACGCAGTATTTT. Protein product: CASSPSLAGADTQYF. The chain employs TRBV7-2 and TRBJ2-3; 10 bases match TRBD2. With V trimmed by 5 bases and J by 4 bases, 6 bases remained unmatched. CDR1 is SGHTA and CDR2 is FQGNSA in the germline V gene. CDR3 length: 15 residues.

The rearrangement links TRBV6-5 to TRBJ2-3; D gene ambiguous. Germline assignment: CDR1 MNHEY and CDR2 SVGAGI. V was clipped by 4 bases and J by 7 bases, with 9 bases between them. The CDR3 covers 12 residues. DNA for the CDR3: TGTGCCAGCAGTTTCTGGGGATATACGCAGTATTTT. Residues: CASSFWGYTQYF.